The source of this T cell receptor beta chain is a study of radiotherapy plus CTLA-4 blockade in lung cancer. V lost 0 bases and J lost 5, with 11 bases in between. Germline V gene sequence: CDR1 SGHNT, CDR2 YYREEE (reference sequence). The CDR3 loop spans 15 amino acids. The repertoire was sequenced with immunoSEQ multiplex PCR; TCRdb's copy has only in-frame clones and lacks some. The table includes 60,000 to 70,000 clones, 79% detected once. This clonotype was obtained from a human donor with non-small cell lung cancer who had a complete response to radiotherapy plus ipilimumab. V and J are TRBV5-4 and TRBJ2-2; D not resolved. The sequencing used peripheral blood, collected from a patient treated with radiotherapy plus ipilimumab. The CDR3 region has the DNA TGTGCCAGCAGCTTGGAGGCGTTTGGGACCGGGGAGCTGTTTTTT. Translation: CASSLEAFGTGELFF.